These 19 T cell receptor beta chains were all obtained from the same sample, sequenced in a study of response to subunit inactivated influenza vaccine. One entry per CDR3 protein, called by TCRdb with MiXCR from the RT-PCR reads. In the table there are around 200,000 distinct CDR3 sequences, about 10% of which are singletons. Sequenced material: non-naive T cells sorted from PBMCs, taken on the day of vaccination. The receptors were sampled from a man aged 45-65 years who received an inactivated influenza vaccine.

This clonotype was seen only a few times. V and J are TRBV6-2 or TRBV6-3 and TRBJ2-3, with 8 bases fitting TRBD1. V lost 3 bases, J lost 4 bases, and 6 bases stayed unmatched. The CDR3 is made up of 15 amino acids. Per germline, CDR1 MNHEY and CDR2 SVGEGT. This CDR3 is CASSYGRGRSDTQYF. DNA for the CDR3: TGTGCCAGCAGTTATGGCAGGGGGCGTTCAGATACGCAGTATTTT.

The chain carries TRBV7-9 and TRBJ2-1; the D gene is possibly TRBD2 (6 bases). Germline loops: CDR1 SEHNR, CDR2 FQNEAQ (reference sequence). The CDR3 runs to 14 residues. Trimming removed 5 bases at V and 9 bases at J, with 17 bases between. The CDR3 sequence is CASSEASATSEQFF. The DNA of the CDR3 is TGTGCCAGCAGCGAGGCTAGCGCGACCAGTGAGCAGTTCTTC.

This clonotype occurred many times. This chain connects TRBV7-2 to TRBJ2-1, with D perhaps matching TRBD1 or TRBD2 (5 bases each). CDR3 size: 15 residues. Trimming stripped 2 bases from V and 9 bases from J, with 17 bases between. Germline V gives CDR1 SGHTA, CDR2 FQGNSA. CDR3 nucleotides: TGTGCCAGCAGCTTAAGCGTCGGGGCCATCAGTGAGCAGTTCTTC. Translated: CASSLSVGAISEQFF. The whole variable domain, filled in from reference TRBV7-2 and TRBJ2-1, reads GAGVSQSPSNKVTEKGKDVELRCDPISGHTALYWYRQSLGQGLEFLIYFQGNSAPDKSGLPSDRFSAERTGGSVSTLTIQRTQQEDSAVYLCASSLSVGAISEQFFGPGTRLTVL.

J is TRBJ2-7 and V is TRBV20-1, with D unclear. The CDR3 runs to 12 residues. Between the trimmed V and J ends, which lost 5 bases and 5 bases, there was a span of 13 bases. CDR1 DFQATT and CDR2 SNEGSKA come from the germline V gene (reference sequence). In nucleotides, the CDR3 is TGCAGTGCTGTGCGGCAGCGCCACGAGCAGTACTTC. It is translated as CSAVRQRHEQYF.

This clonotype has just a few counts. One junction end does not reproduce the germline sequence, and a read error may be involved. The CDR3 here is CASSFYGETQYF. CDR3 in DNA: TGTGCTAGCAGCTTTTATGGAGAGACCCAGTACTTC. The chain employs TRBV7-7 and TRBJ2-5, with unresolved D. Germline lookup yields CDR1 SSHAT and CDR2 FNYEAQ (reference sequence). The CDR3 runs 12 residues.

The sample holds a few counts of this clonotype. CDR3 in amino acids: CASSRTANEAFF. In DNA, the CDR3 is TGTGCCAGCAGTCGGACAGCAAATGAAGCTTTCTTT. This chain links TRBV11-2 with TRBJ1-1, with D perhaps TRBD1 (6 bases). The V and J ends lost 6 bases and 7 bases respectively, with 12 bases between them. This CDR3 has 12 amino acids. Germline lookup yields CDR1 SGHAT and CDR2 FQNNGV.

J is TRBJ2-2 and V is TRBV12-3 or TRBV12-4; D is perhaps TRBD1 (6 bases). The CDR3 runs 19 residues. This CDR3 is CTFSFWLSAKKQGTGELFF. The CDR3 DNA sequence: TGTACCTTCAGTTTTTGGCTTTCTGCTAAGAAGCAGGGGACCGGGGAGCTGTTTTTT.

This sequence joins TRBV19 and TRBJ2-1, with D possibly called TRBD1 or TRBD2 (5 bases each). This CDR3 region has 13 residues. The germline CDR1 and CDR2 sequences are LNHDA and SQIVND (reference sequence). V was pared by 6 bases and J by 12 bases, with 18 bases between. The CDR3 coding sequence is TGTGCCAGTAGGCAGGGAGAACTAGGAGCGCAGTTCTTC. It specifies CASRQGELGAQFF.

The chain joins TRBV20-1 to TRBJ2-1; 13 bases fit TRBD2. The CDR3 has 18 amino acids. Trimming took 1 base from V and 8 from J; bases not matched to a gene: 14. CDR1 and CDR2 from the germline V gene are DFQATT and SNEGSKA (reference sequence). The CDR3 is CSARVPNLLAGGVDEQFF. The CDR3 DNA reads TGCAGTGCTAGAGTCCCCAACCTACTAGCGGGAGGGGTAGATGAGCAGTTCTTC.

V is TRBV10-1 and J is TRBJ1-2; D remains unclear. The germline V gene encodes CDR1 WNHNN and CDR2 SYGVQD (reference sequence). Trimming took 4 bases from V and 2 from J, leaving 11 bases between them. This CDR3 is 14 amino acids long. For the CDR3, the DNA is TGCGCCAGCAGTGCTGGGTTCTTAAACTATGGCTACACCTTC. It yields the protein CASSAGFLNYGYTF.

This clonotype occurred a few times. The chain joins TRBV28 to TRBJ1-5; D perhaps matches TRBD1 (5 bases). Germline CDR1 MDHEN, CDR2 SYDVKM. The CDR3 extends over 15 amino acids. With 5 bases removed from V and 9 bases from J, the gap between germline ends came to 20 bases. CDR3 coding DNA: TGTGCCAGCAGTCTCCCGGGACCGACTACTTTGCCCCAGCATTTT. Translated, it gives CASSLPGPTTLPQHF. The full variable domain, its missing parts supplied by reference TRBV28 and TRBJ1-5, is DVKVTQSSRYLVKRTGEKVFLECVQDMDHENMFWYRQDPGLGLRLIYFSYDVKMKEKGDIPEGYSVSREKKERFSLILESASTNQTSMYLCASSLPGPTTLPQHFGDGTRLSIL.

The genes are TRBV7-2 and TRBJ2-1, with D hard to call. The V and J ends lost 1 base and 6 bases respectively, with 10 bases between them. Germline assignment: CDR1 SGHTA and CDR2 FQGNSA. The CDR3 contains 14 residues. This chain's CDR3 is CASSLDVTGNEQFF. DNA of the CDR3: TGTGCCAGCAGCTTAGATGTCACGGGCAATGAGCAGTTCTTC.

V and J are TRBV20-1 and TRBJ1-6; the match to TRBD1 covers 9 bases. From germline, CDR1 is DFQATT and CDR2 SNEGSKA (reference sequence). With V trimmed by 5 bases and J by 5 bases, 7 bases remained unmatched. The CDR3 totals 15 residues. CDR3 protein: CSAPPTGGNNSPLHF. Written as DNA, the CDR3 is TGCAGTGCTCCACCGACAGGGGGGAATAATTCACCCCTCCACTTT.

The chain links TRBV12-3 or TRBV12-4 to TRBJ1-5, with 9 bases matching TRBD1. V was clipped by 9 bases and J by 2 bases; unmatched bases: 5. CDR3 length: 14 residues. The CDR3 spells CASRTGGGNQPQHF. DNA for the CDR3: TGTGCCAGTAGAACAGGGGGCGGCAATCAGCCCCAGCATTTT.

The chain uses TRBV3-1 and TRBJ1-3; D is uncertain. Trimming cost V 1 base and J 9 bases, with 7 bases left between them. There are 12 residues in the CDR3. The V gene's germline CDR1 is LGHDT and CDR2 YNNKEL (reference sequence). CDR3 coding DNA: TGTGCCAGCAGCCAAGGTTCAGCCACCATATATTTT. Translating it yields CASSQGSATIYF.

The chain carries TRBV19 and TRBJ2-1; 8 nucleotides match TRBD1. The CDR3 totals 15 residues. After removal of 4 bases from V and 6 bases from J, the junction contained 8 bases not matched to a gene. The germline V gene has CDR1 LNHDA and CDR2 SQIVND (reference sequence). CDR3 sequence (DNA): TGTGCCAGTAGTACGGGACAGGTAATGATCAATGAGCAGTTCTTC. Its protein is CASSTGQVMINEQFF.

This clonotype occurred many times. The chain links TRBV20-1 to TRBJ2-1, with 7 bases that match TRBD2. CDR1 DFQATT and CDR2 SNEGSKA come from the germline V gene (reference sequence). The CDR3 length is 15 residues. V was clipped by 6 bases and J by 7 bases; unmatched bases: 15. The chain's CDR3 is CSAPGASLGGNEQFF. The CDR3 nucleotides are TGCAGTGCCCCTGGGGCTAGCCTGGGGGGGAATGAGCAGTTCTTC.

This clonotype was detected many times. This sequence joins TRBV15 and TRBJ2-3; 9 bases are shared with TRBD1. The CDR3 runs to 13 residues. The germline V gene has CDR1 LNHNV and CDR2 YYDKDF (reference sequence). Trimming at V came to 11 bases and at J to 4 bases, leaving 7 bases not matched to a gene. This chain's CDR3 is CAVGDRAPDTQYF. The CDR3 DNA reads TGTGCCGTAGGGGACAGGGCCCCAGATACGCAGTATTTT.

This rearrangement joins TRBV7-8 to TRBJ2-1, with no clear D. The CDR3 runs to 16 residues. V lost 5 bases and J 0 bases, leaving 14 bases between the germline ends. The germline V gene has CDR1 SGHVS and CDR2 FQNEAQ. CDR3 in amino acids: CASSRETRSSYNEQFF. Written as DNA, the CDR3 is TGTGCCAGCAGCCGAGAGACCCGTAGCTCCTACAATGAGCAGTTCTTC.